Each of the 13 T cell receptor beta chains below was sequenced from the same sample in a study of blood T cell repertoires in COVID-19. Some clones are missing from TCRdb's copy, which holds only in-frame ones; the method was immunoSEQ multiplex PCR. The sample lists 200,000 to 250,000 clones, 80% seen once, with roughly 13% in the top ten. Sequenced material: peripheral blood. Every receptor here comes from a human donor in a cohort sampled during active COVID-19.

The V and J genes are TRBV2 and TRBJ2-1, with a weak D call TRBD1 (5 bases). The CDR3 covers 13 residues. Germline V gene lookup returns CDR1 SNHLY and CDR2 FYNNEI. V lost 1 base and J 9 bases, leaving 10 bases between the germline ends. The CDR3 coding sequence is TGTGCCAGCAGTGAAGAACAGGCTGCTGAGCAGTTCTTC. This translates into CASSEEQAAEQFF.

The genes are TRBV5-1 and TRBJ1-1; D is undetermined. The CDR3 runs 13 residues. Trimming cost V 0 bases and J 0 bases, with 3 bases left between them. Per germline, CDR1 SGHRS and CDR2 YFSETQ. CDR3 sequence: CASSLALNTEAFF. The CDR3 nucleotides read TGCGCCAGCAGCTTGGCCTTGAACACTGAAGCTTTCTTT.

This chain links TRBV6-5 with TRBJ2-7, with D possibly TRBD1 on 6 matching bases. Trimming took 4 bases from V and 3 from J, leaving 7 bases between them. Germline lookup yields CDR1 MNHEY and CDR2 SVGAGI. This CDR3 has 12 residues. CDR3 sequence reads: CASSFRGYEQYF. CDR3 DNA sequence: TGTGCCAGCAGTTTCAGGGGCTACGAGCAGTACTTC.

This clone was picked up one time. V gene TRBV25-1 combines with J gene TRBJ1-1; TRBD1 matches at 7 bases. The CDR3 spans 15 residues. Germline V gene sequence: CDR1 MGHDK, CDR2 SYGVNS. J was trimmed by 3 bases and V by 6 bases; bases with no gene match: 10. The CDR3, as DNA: TGTGCCAGCAGCGAGGAGGGGGCGCGGGACACTGAAGCTTTCTTT. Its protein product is CASSEEGARDTEAFF. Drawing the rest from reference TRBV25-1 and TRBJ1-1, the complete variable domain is EADIYQTPRYLVIGTGKKITLECSQTMGHDKMYWYQQDPGMELHLIHYSYGVNSTEKGDLSSESTVSRIRTEHFPLTLESARPSHTSQYLCASSEEGARDTEAFFGQGTRLTVV.

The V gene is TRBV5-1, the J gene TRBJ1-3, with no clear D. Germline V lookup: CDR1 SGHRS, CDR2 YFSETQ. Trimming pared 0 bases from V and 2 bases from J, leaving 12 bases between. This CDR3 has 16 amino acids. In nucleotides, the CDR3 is TGCGCCAGCAGCTTGGTGGGCCGAGAAACTGGAAACACCATATATTTT. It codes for CASSLVGRETGNTIYF.

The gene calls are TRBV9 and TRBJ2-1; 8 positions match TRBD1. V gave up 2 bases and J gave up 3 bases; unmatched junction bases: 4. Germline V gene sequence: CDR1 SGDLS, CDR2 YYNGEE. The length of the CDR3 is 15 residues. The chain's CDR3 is CASSVGQGIYNEQFF. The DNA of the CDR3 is TGTGCCAGCAGCGTTGGACAGGGAATCTACAATGAGCAGTTCTTC.

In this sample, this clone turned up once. CDR3 residues: CAWSPRAKEGTEAFF. The CDR3 DNA is TGTGCCTGGAGTCCCCGGGCTAAAGAGGGAACTGAAGCTTTCTTT. The gene calls are TRBV30 and TRBJ1-1; D gene ambiguous. The germline CDR1 and CDR2 sequences are GTSNPN and SVGIG (reference sequence). Trimming shortened V by 2 bases and J by 5 bases, and 18 bases separated the two germline ends. This CDR3 is built from 15 residues. Filled out from reference TRBV30 and TRBJ1-1, the complete variable domain reads SQTIHQWPATLVQPVGSPLSLECTVEGTSNPNLYWYRQAAGRGLQLLFYSVGIGQISSEVPQNLSASRPQDRQFILSSKKLLLSDSGFYLCAWSPRAKEGTEAFFGQGTRLTVV.

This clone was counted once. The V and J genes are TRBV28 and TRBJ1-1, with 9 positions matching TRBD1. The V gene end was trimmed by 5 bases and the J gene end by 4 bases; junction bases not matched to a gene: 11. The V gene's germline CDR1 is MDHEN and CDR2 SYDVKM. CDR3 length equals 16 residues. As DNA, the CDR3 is TGTGCCAGCAGTGGCTCCGGGACAGGGTTTGGCACTGAAGCTTTCTTT. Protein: CASSGSGTGFGTEAFF.

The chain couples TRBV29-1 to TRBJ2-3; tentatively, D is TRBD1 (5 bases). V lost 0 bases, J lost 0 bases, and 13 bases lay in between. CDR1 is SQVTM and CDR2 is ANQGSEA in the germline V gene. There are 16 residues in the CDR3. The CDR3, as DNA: TGCAGCGTTGAAGATTATGGGGCCTCCAGCACAGATACGCAGTATTTT. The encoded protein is CSVEDYGASSTDTQYF.

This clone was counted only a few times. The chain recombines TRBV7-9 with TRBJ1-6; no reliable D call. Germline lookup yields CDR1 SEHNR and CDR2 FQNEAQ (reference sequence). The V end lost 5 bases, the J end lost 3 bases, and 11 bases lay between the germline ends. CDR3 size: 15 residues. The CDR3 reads CASSHGENYNSPLHF. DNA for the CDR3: TGTGCCAGCAGCCACGGAGAAAACTATAATTCACCCCTCCACTTT.

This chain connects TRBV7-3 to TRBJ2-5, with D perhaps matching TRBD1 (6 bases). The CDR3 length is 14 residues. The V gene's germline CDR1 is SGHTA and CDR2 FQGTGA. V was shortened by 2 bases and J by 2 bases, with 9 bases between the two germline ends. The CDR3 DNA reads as TGTGCCAGCAGCTTATGGGGACAACAAGAGACCCAGTACTTC. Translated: CASSLWGQQETQYF. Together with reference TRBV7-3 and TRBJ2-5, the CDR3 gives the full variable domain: GAGVSQTPSNKVTEKGKYVELRCDPISGHTALYWYRQSLGQGPEFLIYFQGTGAADDSGLPNDRFFAVRPEGSVSTLKIQRTERGDSAVYLCASSLWGQQETQYFGPGTRLLVL.

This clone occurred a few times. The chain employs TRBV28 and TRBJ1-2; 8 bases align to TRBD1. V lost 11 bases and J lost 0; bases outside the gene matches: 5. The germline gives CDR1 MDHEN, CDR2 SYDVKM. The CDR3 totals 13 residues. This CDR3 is CAAGGGTNYGYTF. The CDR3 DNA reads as TGTGCCGCAGGGGGCGGGACTAACTATGGCTACACCTTC.

The CDR3 protein is CASSLSVNTIYF. In DNA, the CDR3 is TGTGCCAGCAGCTTATCCGTAAACACCATATATTTT. The gene calls are TRBV7-9 and TRBJ1-3; D call uncertain. V was shortened by 2 bases and J by 6 bases, with 5 bases between the two germline ends. Germline lookup yields CDR1 SEHNR and CDR2 FQNEAQ (reference sequence). This CDR3 spans 12 amino acids.